This record covers a single T cell receptor (beta chain). No antigen is known for it. No much larger clone is present one base from it, and per-base qualities are unavailable. The library came from the immunoSEQ multiplex PCR assay. RNA was extracted from all samples and reverse transcribed into cDNA, which served as template for TCR sequencing. First-strand cDNA was synthesized using SuperScript III with a 2:1 mix of oligo-dT and random hexamers. A synthetic immune receptor repertoire was used to gauge amplification bias, and whatever bias remained was removed computationally. Per the authors' processing: Raw reads were preprocessed to remove errors, and CDR3 was defined according to IMGT conventions as the region from the conserved cysteine to phenylalanine. Clonality was calculated as 1 minus Shannon entropy normalized by log2 of the number of productive unique TCRs. Whether each scalp clone was CD4 or CD8 was inferred by checking scalp TCRbeta sequences against the CD4 and CD8 repertoires from sorted blood. TCRdb provides this immuneACCESS table in a form limited to in-frame rearrangements. Some clones are lacking; in checked studies, under half of them reflect an unresolved V gene, and why the rest are absent is not known. V and J calls and clone size are those listed in that table; D and trimming were worked out from the DNA. The sample table lists 180,000 or so clones, about 55% of them with a count of one. The ten largest clones represent 10% to 13% of the sample.

This sample is part of a study of CD8+ T cells in alopecia areata (dated by TCRdb to the late 2010s). About the investigation overall: Treated patients were enrolled in an open-label pilot trial of oral tofacitinib at 5 to 10 mg twice daily for moderate-to-severe alopecia areata. Clonality in the scalp was compared among normal scalp (n=4), patchy alopecia areata scalp (n=8), and alopecia totalis/universalis scalp (n=8). The RNA source kit depended on sample type: the PAXgene miRNA kit for fixed scalp, the miRNeasy kit for PBMCs, and the RNeasy kit for mouse skin. In both human patients and the C3H/HeJ mouse model, the study applied high-throughput TCRbeta sequencing to look at T cell clonal expansion in alopecia areata. Disease severity in treated patients was measured with the SALT score, which quantifies the percentage of affected scalp surface area. In humans, TCRbeta sequencing was performed on scalp tissue and on sorted CD4+ and CD8+ peripheral blood T cells from healthy controls and from patients with patchy or totalis/universalis alopecia areata. Biopsies were taken from tofacitinib-treated patients at baseline and at 4 and 24 weeks of treatment, and a later scalp biopsy was taken in several of the tofacitinib-treated patients. Patients stayed on tofacitinib for 6 to 18 months and then had 6 months of follow-up off drug so that delayed response and recurrence could be assessed. TCRbeta CDR3 regions were amplified by immunoSEQ multiplex PCR using 35 Vbeta forward and 13 Jbeta reverse primers. Results the study describes overall, beyond this receptor: With tofacitinib, both scalp clonality and the number of expanded CD8+ clones among the top 100 scalp clones went down significantly. During tofacitinib treatment, many expanded lesional clones stuck around in both scalp and blood, and this persistence may partly explain why relapse happens after treatment is stopped. Lesional scalp, especially in alopecia totalis/universalis, showed higher clonality and more expanded CD8+ clones than normal scalp, suggesting antigenic drive. Shared TCR sequences between patients were less evident than in mice, which may be partly attributable to HLA diversity in the patient population. Because the treated cohort was small and had just a single nonresponder, larger studies are needed to establish links between baseline CD8+ expansion and response. Resident alphabeta T cells in normal human skin are also sequenced, complicating scalp TCR repertoire analysis, unlike mouse skin dominated by gammadelta T cells.

According to the study, the label for this sample's time point signals: 24 weeks on oral tofacitinib. What the treatment or condition label conveys for this sample: oral pan-JAK inhibitor, 5-10 mg twice daily. Peripheral blood and lesional scalp punch biopsies were obtained from patients with alopecia areata. After PBMCs were isolated by density centrifugation and stained for CD3, CD4 and CD8, a FACSAria was used to sort CD4+ and CD8+ T cells. V sheds 8 bases and J sheds 3 bases, leaving 14 bases between their ends. The CDR3 covers 14 residues, taking in both the cysteine and the phenylalanine. Of all the DNA, just the CDR3 is kept, 42 bases in frame from base 1. The CDR1 and CDR2 encoded by the germline V gene (reference sequence) are LNHDA and SQIVND.

Sequenced material: CD8+ T cells sorted from blood, taken at week 24, from a patient treated with tofacitinib. The sequence is built from TRBV19 and TRBJ2-1; the D gene is possibly TRBD2, with 6 bases matching. This TCR came from a human donor with alopecia areata. The DNA sequence reads TGTGCCAGTGGTCTGACGGGGGACTACAATGAGCAGTTCTTC. Translated, this is CASGLTGDYNEQFF.